This T cell receptor (beta chain) was identified in a study of blood T cell repertoires in COVID-19. Across the whole study: Acute-phase and convalescent COVID-19 samples originated in the United States, Italy and Spain.

In its sample, this clone was seen once. Participant age was roughly 18 to 89 years, and participants resided in about 25 US areas. The assay was immunoSEQ multiplex PCR, and TCRdb's table has in-frame clones only and misses some. The data contain around 140,000 clones, 86% of them singletons. The CDR3 loop spans 13 amino acids. V lost 5 bases to trimming and J lost 4 bases, with 9 bases between them. Germline V gene sequence: CDR1 SGHTA, CDR2 FQGNSA. The chain combines TRBV7-2 with TRBJ1-5; a weak D match, TRBD1 (6 bases). The TCR originated in a man in his fifties or sixties who had recovered from COVID-19. The specimen was PBMCs or T cells enriched from blood (not recorded which). CDR3 coding DNA: TGTGCCAGCAGCATACAGGGTAATCAGCCCCAGCATTTT. Translation: CASSIQGNQPQHF.